Below, 22 T cell receptor beta chains from the same sample are listed, as sequenced in a study of T-cell reconstitution after alpha-beta-depleted transplantation in children. Molecular barcoding with unique molecular identifiers was used for the TCRbeta library. One entry per CDR3 protein results from TCRdb running MiXCR on the PCR reads. The sample includes a few hundred thousand distinct CDR3 sequences, around 25% of them seen just once. Sequencing used PBMCs, mostly from graft donor cells, obtained 180 days after TCRalphabeta/CD19-depleted stem cell transplant. The source is a male patient younger than 18 who had a stem cell transplant for acute lymphoblastic leukemia, so the T cells may come from the graft donor.

The table lists this clonotype with a few counts. The chain carries TRBV29-1 and TRBJ2-5; D is undetermined. Germline CDR1 is SQVTM and CDR2 is ANQGSEA. V was pared by 6 bases and J by 1 base, with 9 bases between. There are 12 residues in the CDR3. CDR3 bases: TGCAGCGTCCAATGGGGCCAAGAGACCCAGTACTTC. It translates to CSVQWGQETQYF.

As concerns this clonotype: Just one base apart from a much larger clone, this may be a read error. For the CDR3, the DNA is TGCCGCGTCGACAGGGAGGAGACTGAAGCTTTCTTT. Its translation is CRVDREETEAFF. V usage is TRBV29-1 and J usage is TRBJ1-1; 7 nucleotides align to TRBD1. This CDR3 is 12 amino acids long. Germline-derived CDR1 and CDR2 are SQVTM and ANQGSEA.

This clonotype appeared a few times. The CDR3: CASSLEFSTYGYTF. In DNA form, the CDR3 reads TGTGCCAGCAGCTTAGAGTTTTCAACCTATGGCTACACCTTC. The chain recombines TRBV11-2 with TRBJ1-2; D is ambiguous. CDR3 length: 14 amino acids. V lost 0 bases, J lost 4 bases, and 9 bases lay in between. In germline, CDR1 is SGHAT, CDR2 FQNNGV.

This chain joins TRBV7-3 and TRBJ2-1; TRBD2 agrees at 10 bases. Losses at the gene ends were 5 bases for V and 3 bases for J; bases not matched to a gene: 4. Germline CDR1 and CDR2: SGHTA and FQGTGA. CDR3 length: 15 amino acids. In DNA, the CDR3 is TGTGCCAGCAGCCAAAGGACTAGCGGCTACAATGAGCAGTTCTTC. Translation: CASSQRTSGYNEQFF.

The V and J genes are TRBV18 and TRBJ2-1; 13 bases align to TRBD2. Germline loops: CDR1 KGHSH, CDR2 LQKENI. V was clipped by 6 bases and J by 0 bases; unmatched bases: 5. This CDR3 spans 17 amino acids. The DNA of the CDR3 is TGTGCCAGCTCGAGACTAGCGGGAGGTAGCTCCTACAATGAGCAGTTCTTC. This gives the protein CASSRLAGGSSYNEQFF.

The rearrangement links TRBV12-3 or TRBV12-4 to TRBJ2-5; possible D gene TRBD1, 6 bases. V gave up 3 bases and J gave up 5 bases, with 10 bases separating them. This CDR3 has 13 residues. The CDR3 sequence is CASSFFQGETQYF. The CDR3 DNA follows: TGTGCCAGCAGTTTCTTCCAGGGGGAGACCCAGTACTTC.

This clonotype was found a few times. The CDR3 is CASRRLADSSYNEQFF. The CDR3 region has the DNA TGTGCCAGCAGGCGCCTAGCGGATAGCTCCTACAATGAGCAGTTCTTC. The chain carries TRBV6-1 and TRBJ2-1; TRBD2 matches at 7 bases. Germline CDR1 MNHNS, CDR2 SASEGT. Unmatched junction bases numbered 8, after V lost 6 bases and J lost 0 bases. The CDR3 loop spans 16 amino acids.

This chain joins TRBV4-1 and TRBJ2-7, with 7 bases that match TRBD2. The CDR3 totals 14 residues. CDR1 and CDR2 from the germline V gene are MGHRA and YSYEKL. V gave up 4 bases and J gave up 3 bases; unmatched junction bases: 6. Here the CDR3 reads CASSLEWTSYEQYF. The CDR3 nucleotides read TGCGCCAGCAGCCTTGAATGGACTAGCTACGAGCAGTACTTC.

The CDR3 DNA reads as TGCGCCAGCAGCTTGCGCGGCGGGAAGAACACCGGGGAGCTGTTTTTT. Protein: CASSLRGGKNTGELFF. The chain has TRBV5-1 and TRBJ2-2, with D perhaps matching TRBD2 (6 bases). The V gene's germline CDR1 is SGHRS and CDR2 YFSETQ. Trimming left V 1 base short and J 1 base short, with 11 bases between. The CDR3 sequence is 16 residues long.

This clonotype occurred many times. The genes are TRBV7-2 and TRBJ2-5; D might be TRBD1 (5 bases). V lost 1 base and J 4 bases, leaving 10 bases between the germline ends. CDR1 and CDR2 (germline): SGHTA, FQGNSA. The CDR3 covers 14 residues. This CDR3 is CASSLGRALETQYF. The CDR3 DNA reads as TGTGCCAGCAGCTTAGGCAGGGCCCTAGAGACCCAGTACTTC.

The chain has TRBV11-2 and TRBJ1-1; D gene ambiguous. The germline V gene has CDR1 SGHAT and CDR2 FQNNGV. The CDR3 runs 15 residues. The ends were cut back, 4 bases at V and 0 bases at J, with 12 bases in the middle. DNA of the CDR3: TGTGCCAGCAGCTCCTGGACCGCCCTGAACACTGAAGCTTTCTTT. The encoded protein is CASSSWTALNTEAFF. Filled out from reference TRBV11-2 and TRBJ1-1, the complete variable domain reads EAGVAQSPRYKIIEKRQSVAFWCNPISGHATLYWYQQILGQGPKLLIQFQNNGVVDDSQLPKDRFSAERLKGVDSTLKIQPAKLEDSAVYLCASSSWTALNTEAFFGQGTRLTVV.

This clonotype was seen a few times. The gene calls are TRBV27 and TRBJ2-3; D not certain. The CDR3 runs to 13 residues. Trimming removed 4 bases from V and 4 bases from J, with 9 bases in between. Germline V lookup: CDR1 MNHEY, CDR2 SMNVEV (reference sequence). The CDR3 loop is CASSSLTPDTQYF. CDR3 DNA: TGTGCCAGCAGTTCCTTAACCCCAGATACGCAGTATTTT.

The table lists this clonotype with a few counts. The chain employs TRBV5-1 and TRBJ2-1; TRBD1 is a possible D gene (6 bases). Germline-derived CDR1 and CDR2 are SGHRS and YFSETQ. V lost 4 bases and J lost 9, with 17 bases in between. The CDR3 runs 14 residues. CDR3 in DNA: TGCGCCAGCAGCGATCCCAGGGACATGGTTGAGCAGTTCTTC. Encoded protein: CASSDPRDMVEQFF.

The chain combines TRBV15 with TRBJ1-1, with 10 bases fitting TRBD1. After removal of 0 bases from V and 3 bases from J, the junction contained 7 bases not matched to a gene. In germline, CDR1 is LNHNV, CDR2 YYDKDF (reference sequence). This CDR3 has 17 residues. This CDR3 reads CATSRDPGTGAYTEAFF. The CDR3, as DNA: TGTGCCACCAGCAGAGATCCGGGGACAGGGGCTTACACTGAAGCTTTCTTT.

The chain couples TRBV20-1 to TRBJ2-7; weak D call: TRBD1 (6 bases). Between the trimmed V and J ends, which lost 6 bases and 5 bases, there was a span of 17 bases. Per germline, CDR1 DFQATT and CDR2 SNEGSKA (reference sequence). The CDR3 loop spans 13 amino acids. CDR3 coding DNA: TGCAGTGCCGGGTGGCAGGGGTTCCACGAGCAGTACTTC. It is translated as CSAGWQGFHEQYF.

This chain connects TRBV10-3 to TRBJ2-6, with TRBD1 identical over 8 bases. V lost 5 bases and J lost 4; bases outside the gene matches: 4. The CDR3 loop spans 15 amino acids. In germline, CDR1 is ENHRY, CDR2 SYGVKD. The CDR3 region is CAISPQGAGANVLTF. The CDR3 nucleotides read TGTGCCATCAGTCCGCAGGGGGCCGGGGCCAACGTCCTGACTTTC.

The V and J genes are TRBV5-1 and TRBJ2-1; D is uncertain. V was clipped by 1 base and J by 5 bases, with 16 bases between them. The CDR3 sequence is 16 residues long. Per the germline V gene, CDR1 is SGHRS and CDR2 is YFSETQ. CDR3 sequence reads: CASSLTYGRMNNEQFF. CDR3 bases: TGCGCCAGCAGCTTGACCTACGGACGGATGAACAATGAGCAGTTCTTC. The variable domain in full, completed from reference TRBV5-1 and TRBJ2-1, reads KAGVTQTPRYLIKTRGQQVTLSCSPISGHRSVSWYQQTPGQGLQFLFEYFSETQRNKGNFPGRFSGRQFSNSRSEMNVSTLELGDSALYLCASSLTYGRMNNEQFFGPGTRLTVL.

The DNA for the CDR3 is TGTGCTAGTGGTTTGGGTCACACAGGGTCTGAAGCTTTCTTT. Its protein is CASGLGHTGSEAFF. The rearrangement links TRBV12-5 to TRBJ1-1; tentative D call: TRBD1 (6 bases). CDR3 length: 14 amino acids. V was shortened by 1 base and J by 6 bases, with 12 bases between the two germline ends. The germline V gene encodes CDR1 LGHNT and CDR2 FRNRAP. The full variable domain, rest sourced from reference TRBV12-5 and TRBJ1-1, is DARVTQTPRHKVTEMGQEVTMRCQPILGHNTVFWYRQTMMQGLELLAYFRNRAPLDDSGMPKDRFSAEMPDATLATLKIQPSEPRDSAVYFCASGLGHTGSEAFFGQGTRLTVV.

A few counts support this clonotype. V and J are TRBV7-2 and TRBJ2-3; either TRBD1 or TRBD2 may fit D (5 bases each). This CDR3 region has 13 residues. Deletions cut 6 bases from V and 7 bases from J, with 14 bases between. From germline, CDR1 is SGHTA and CDR2 FQGNSA. CDR3 in amino acids: CASRVEGQNTQYF. The CDR3 nucleotides are TGTGCCAGCAGGGTAGAGGGGCAAAATACGCAGTATTTT. Full variable domain (rest looked up from reference TRBV7-2 and TRBJ2-3): GAGVSQSPSNKVTEKGKDVELRCDPISGHTALYWYRQSLGQGLEFLIYFQGNSAPDKSGLPSDRFSAERTGGSVSTLTIQRTQQEDSAVYLCASRVEGQNTQYFGPGTRLTVL.

The rearrangement links TRBV7-9 to TRBJ1-5, with TRBD1 as a possible D gene (5 bases). The ends were cut back, 5 bases at V and 5 bases at J, with 19 bases in the middle. The germline V gene has CDR1 SEHNR and CDR2 FQNEAQ (reference sequence). The CDR3 runs to 16 residues. The CDR3 region has the DNA TGTGCCAGCAGCGTGTGGGCCGGGAGGGGCCATCAGCCCCAGCATTTT. Translated: CASSVWAGRGHQPQHF.

The chain employs TRBV7-2 and TRBJ2-3; possible D gene TRBD2, 5 bases. The length of the CDR3 is 19 residues. V gave up 0 bases and J gave up 1 base, with 20 bases separating them. CDR1 is SGHTA and CDR2 is FQGNSA in the germline V gene. The CDR3 coding sequence is TGTGCCAGCAGCTTAGCATTTGGCTGGGAGACAAAGGGCACAGATACGCAGTATTTT. It is translated as CASSLAFGWETKGTDTQYF.

In the case of this clonotype: The conserved final phenylalanine or tryptophan is absent from the CDR3, which likely points to a read error. The V gene is TRBV9, the J gene TRBJ2-1; TRBD1 aligns across 7 bases. V lost 4 bases to trimming and J lost 8 bases; unmatched junction nucleotides: 6. The CDR3 totals 13 residues. Germline V gene data show CDR1 as SGDLS and CDR2 as YYNGEE. CDR3 amino acids: CASSTQGYDEQFL. The CDR3 bases are TGTGCCAGCAGCACACAGGGGTACGATGAGCAGTTCCTC.